This TCR beta chain is drawn from a study of regulatory T cells in long-lasting Graves disease. Construction of TCR beta libraries relied on iRepertoire HTBI primers and on Arm-PCR targeting CDR3 regions. TCRdb reprocessed the multiplex PCR reads with MiXCR, giving one entry per CDR3 protein. Of hundreds of thousands of distinct CDR3 sequences in the sample, about 15% were seen once. Time point described: newly diagnosed GD, antithyroid drugs for less than 3 months. The TCR library was prepared using RNA isolated from PBMCs. The CDR3 runs 16 residues. Unmatched junction bases numbered 12, after V lost 5 bases and J lost 6 bases. The germline gives CDR1 SGHAT, CDR2 FQDESV (reference sequence). This clonotype was recorded a few times. Another study also made use of these data, one on T cells in Graves' hyperthyroidism and ophthalmopathy.

This clonotype was obtained from a woman aged 40-49 years with Graves disease. The rearrangement links TRBV11-1 to TRBJ2-4, with 8 positions matching TRBD2. Sequences were derived from peripheral blood mononuclear cells (PBMCs), sampled at new diagnosis, from a patient treated with antithyroid drugs. The CDR3 loop reads CASSPWGGAGVNIQYF. The DNA for the CDR3 is TGTGCCAGCAGCCCTTGGGGTGGAGCGGGGGTAAACATTCAGTACTTC.